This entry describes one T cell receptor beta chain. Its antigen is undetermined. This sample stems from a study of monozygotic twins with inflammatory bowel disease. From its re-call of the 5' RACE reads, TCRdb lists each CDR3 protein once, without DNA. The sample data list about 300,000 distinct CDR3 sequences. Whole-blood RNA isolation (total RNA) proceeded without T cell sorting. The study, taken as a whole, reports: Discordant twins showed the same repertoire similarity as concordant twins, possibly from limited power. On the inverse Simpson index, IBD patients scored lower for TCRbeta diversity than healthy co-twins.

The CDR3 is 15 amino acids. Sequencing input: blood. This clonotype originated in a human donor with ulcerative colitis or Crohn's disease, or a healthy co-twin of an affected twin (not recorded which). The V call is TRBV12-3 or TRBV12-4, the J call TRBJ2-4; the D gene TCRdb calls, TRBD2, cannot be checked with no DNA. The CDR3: CASQESGKAKNIQYF.